These 32 T cell receptor beta chains originate from one sample sequenced in a study of PD-1 blockade in classical Hodgkin lymphoma. The sample's time point: cycle 4 day 1 (C4D1), after less than 7 weeks of nivolumab. Each patient relapsed following autologous stem cell transplantation, and prior brentuximab vedotin exposure differed. Magnetic negative selection was used to purify CD8+ T cells from thawed PBMCs. Assay: immunoSEQ multiplex PCR; the TCRdb copy retains only in-frame clones and omits some. This table holds 9,500 to 10,000 clones, less than 80% found once. Sequencing used CD8+ T cells from blood, obtained before the fourth cycle of nivolumab. Receptor source: a human donor with classical Hodgkin lymphoma.

This clone was detected only a few times. Other nucleotide sequences from this sample produce the same CDR3. The chain joins TRBV6-5 to TRBJ2-7; 9 bases line up with TRBD1. Germline lookup yields CDR1 MNHEY and CDR2 SVGAGI. V shed 3 bases and J 2 bases; nucleotides not matched to a gene: 5. The CDR3 loop spans 15 amino acids. CDR3 nucleotides: TGTGCCAGCAGTTATTCCGGGACAGGGACCTACGAGCAGTACTTC. Its protein product is CASSYSGTGTYEQYF.

This rearrangement joins TRBV5-6 to TRBJ1-1; a weak D match, TRBD1 (5 bases). Trimming took off 0 bases at V and 7 bases at J, with 10 bases between the two ends. Germline assignment: CDR1 SGHDT and CDR2 YYEEEE. CDR3 length: 13 residues. CDR3 sequence (DNA): TGTGCCAGCAGCTTGGGCGGGGGGAATGAAGCTTTCTTT. This codes for CASSLGGGNEAFF.

This clone was counted a few times. This sequence joins TRBV4-3 and TRBJ2-1; weak D call: TRBD2 (7 bases). V shed 2 bases and J shed 3 bases, with 23 bases lying between them. From germline, CDR1 is LGHNA and CDR2 YSLEER. This CDR3 has 19 amino acids. The CDR3 nucleotides are TGCGCCAGCAGCCAATCGTGGGGGGGCCCTTCCGATAACTACAATGAGCAGTTCTTC. Its protein is CASSQSWGGPSDNYNEQFF.

The chain combines TRBV4-1 with TRBJ2-3; D is unresolved. Trimming took 0 bases from V and 6 from J, leaving 10 bases between them. CDR3 length equals 14 residues. Germline-derived CDR1 and CDR2 are MGHRA and YSYEKL. The CDR3 DNA follows: TGCGCCAGCAGCCAAGATATGCAAGAGGATACGCAGTATTTT. The encoded protein is CASSQDMQEDTQYF.

This chain joins TRBV28 and TRBJ2-7; no clear D gene. The CDR3 totals 12 residues. Deletions cut 3 bases from V and 0 bases from J, with 3 bases between. Germline V lookup: CDR1 MDHEN, CDR2 SYDVKM. The DNA of the CDR3 is TGTGCCAGCAGTTTTAGCTCCTACGAGCAGTACTTC. Translating it yields CASSFSSYEQYF. Drawing the rest from reference TRBV28 and TRBJ2-7, the complete variable domain is DVKVTQSSRYLVKRTGEKVFLECVQDMDHENMFWYRQDPGLGLRLIYFSYDVKMKEKGDIPEGYSVSREKKERFSLILESASTNQTSMYLCASSFSSYEQYFGPGTRLTVT.

The chain combines TRBV28 with TRBJ1-5, with a possible D match to TRBD1 (5 bases). Germline V gene data show CDR1 as MDHEN and CDR2 as SYDVKM. The CDR3 sequence is 14 residues long. The V end lost 6 bases, the J end lost 4 bases, and 13 bases lay between the germline ends. In nucleotides, the CDR3 is TGTGCCAGCAGAACAGACAGTCCTAATCAGCCCCAGCATTTT. It encodes CASRTDSPNQPQHF.

The rearrangement links TRBV6-5 to TRBJ2-7, with TRBD2 matching over 11 bases. CDR1 and CDR2 (germline): MNHEY, SVGAGI. V dropped 2 bases and J dropped 3; count of bases not matched to a gene: 3. The CDR3 has 15 residues. The CDR3 nucleotides read TGTGCCAGCAGTTACCTAGCGGGAGGCCGCTACGAGCAGTACTTC. Encoded protein: CASSYLAGGRYEQYF.

The V and J genes are TRBV4-2 and TRBJ2-3, with 8 bases identical to TRBD1. The CDR3 contains 15 residues. CDR1 is LGHNA and CDR2 is YNFKEQ in the germline V gene. V lost 4 bases to trimming and J lost 1 base; unmatched junction nucleotides: 4. The CDR3 loop reads CASSLLDRGTDTQYF. The CDR3 bases are TGTGCCAGCAGCCTGCTGGACAGGGGCACAGATACGCAGTATTTT.

This sequence joins TRBV5-1 and TRBJ1-4; the match to TRBD1 covers 8 bases. With 4 bases clipped from V and 8 bases from J, the junction kept 4 bases outside the gene matches. The CDR3 length is 13 residues. In germline, CDR1 is SGHRS, CDR2 YFSETQ. DNA for the CDR3: TGCGCCAGCAGCCCTTGGACAGGGGAAAAACTGTTTTTT. It encodes CASSPWTGEKLFF.

The chain recombines TRBV28 with TRBJ2-1; a weak D match, TRBD2 (6 bases). The length of the CDR3 is 17 residues. V lost 5 bases to trimming and J lost 2 bases, with 19 bases between them. From germline, CDR1 is MDHEN and CDR2 SYDVKM. The CDR3 here is CASSGVLAGSPYNEQFF. In DNA, the CDR3 is TGTGCCAGCAGTGGGGTCTTGGCGGGATCTCCCTACAATGAGCAGTTCTTC.

This clone was seen a few times. V gene TRBV30 combines with J gene TRBJ2-7; D is perhaps TRBD2 (6 bases). V was cut by 2 bases and J by 6 bases, with 11 bases left in between. The CDR3 is made up of 12 amino acids. Looked up from germline, CDR1 is GTSNPN and CDR2 is SVGIG (reference sequence). CDR3 nucleotide sequence: TGTGCCTGGAGTTGGGACTTGGGCGAGCAGTACTTC. Its translation is CAWSWDLGEQYF.

V gene TRBV30 combines with J gene TRBJ2-3; tentatively, D is TRBD2 (5 bases). Trimming removed 5 bases from V and 2 bases from J, with 14 bases in between. The germline V gene has CDR1 GTSNPN and CDR2 SVGIG (reference sequence). This CDR3 has 14 amino acids. The DNA of the CDR3 is TGTGCCTGGGATGACGGGCTAGCCACAGATACGCAGTATTTT. Its protein product is CAWDDGLATDTQYF.

The chain is built from TRBV6-4 and TRBJ1-5; TRBD1 agrees at 9 bases. The CDR3 is 15 residues long. The trim removed 6 bases at V and 2 bases at J, leaving 5 bases unmatched. Germline CDR1 and CDR2: MRHNA and SNTAGT. The CDR3 here is CASSGTGKGNQPQHF. CDR3 DNA sequence: TGTGCCAGCAGCGGGACAGGGAAGGGCAATCAGCCCCAGCATTTT.

The chain employs TRBV2 and TRBJ2-7; tentatively, D is TRBD1 (6 bases). Germline V gene data show CDR1 as SNHLY and CDR2 as FYNNEI. The CDR3 covers 15 residues. Trimming left V 4 bases short and J 6 bases short, with 19 bases between. As DNA, the CDR3 is TGTGCCAGCAGTGCTACCCAGGGGACCATCTCCGAGCAGTACTTC. Residues: CASSATQGTISEQYF.

The chain recombines TRBV27 with TRBJ2-7, with D perhaps matching TRBD2 (6 bases). Per the germline V gene, CDR1 is MNHEY and CDR2 is SMNVEV (reference sequence). The V end lost 1 base, the J end lost 6 bases, and 7 bases lay between the germline ends. The CDR3 has 12 amino acids. This CDR3 reads CASSLYGGEQYF. CDR3 DNA: TGTGCCAGCAGTTTATACGGGGGCGAGCAGTACTTC.

This chain connects TRBV4-3 to TRBJ1-1; D is ambiguous. Germline V gene data show CDR1 as LGHNA and CDR2 as YSLEER. Trimming removed 4 bases from V and 3 bases from J, with 12 bases in between. This CDR3 is 14 amino acids long. The CDR3 region is CASSPAPGYTEAFF. CDR3 nucleotides: TGCGCCAGCAGCCCAGCCCCCGGGTACACTGAAGCTTTCTTT.

The J gene is TRBJ2-1, the V gene TRBV10-3; 8 nucleotides line up with TRBD2. This CDR3 contains 15 residues. V was clipped by 6 bases and J by 4 bases; unmatched bases: 8. In germline, CDR1 is ENHRY, CDR2 SYGVKD. This CDR3 is CAISETSAAYNEQFF. The CDR3 DNA reads TGTGCCATCAGCGAGACTAGCGCAGCTTACAATGAGCAGTTCTTC.

This clone was recorded only once. The gene calls are TRBV29-1 and TRBJ2-7; the match to TRBD2 covers 10 bases. V lost 1 base to trimming and J lost 10 bases; unmatched junction nucleotides: 4. The CDR3 length is 12 residues. CDR1 is SQVTM and CDR2 is ANQGSEA in the germline V gene. In DNA form, the CDR3 reads TGCAGCGTTGAAGGGACTAGCGGACCCCAGTACTTC. Translation: CSVEGTSGPQYF.

The V gene is TRBV4-3, the J gene TRBJ2-1; the match to TRBD1 covers 8 bases. The junction had 10 bases not matched to a gene; V was cut back by 4 bases and J by 8 bases. The germline CDR1 and CDR2 sequences are LGHNA and YSLEER. The CDR3 runs 15 residues. CDR3 sequence: CASSRLDRVRDEQFF. In DNA, the CDR3 is TGCGCCAGCAGCCGACTGGACAGGGTACGCGATGAGCAGTTCTTC.

This chain connects TRBV28 to TRBJ1-2, with TRBD1 identical over 10 bases. J gave up 6 bases and V 5 bases, and 12 bases lay outside the gene matches. The CDR3 sequence is 16 residues long. CDR1 MDHEN and CDR2 SYDVKM come from the germline V gene. In nucleotides, the CDR3 is TGTGCCAGCAGTCTGACAGGGGGCCCACGCGACGATGGCTACACCTTC. Residues: CASSLTGGPRDDGYTF.

About this clone itself: At the DNA level, this CDR3 is encoded by other sequences in the same sample as well. V usage is TRBV6-5 and J usage is TRBJ2-7; unclear D gene. The CDR3 length is 15 residues. V was clipped by 0 bases and J by 0 bases, with 9 bases between them. The V gene's germline CDR1 is MNHEY and CDR2 SVGAGI. CDR3 sequence reads: CASSYSGSNSYEQYF. The CDR3 bases are TGTGCCAGCAGTTACTCGGGTTCGAACTCCTACGAGCAGTACTTC.

The chain links TRBV15 to TRBJ2-5; 11 positions match TRBD1. V trimming: 8 bases; J trimming: 2 bases; junction bases outside the gene matches: 1. CDR1 and CDR2 from the germline V gene are LNHNV and YYDKDF (reference sequence). CDR3 length: 13 amino acids. As DNA, the CDR3 is TGTGCCACCGGACAGGGGGCTCAAGAGACCCAGTACTTC. Its translation: CATGQGAQETQYF. The whole variable domain, remainder taken from reference TRBV15 and TRBJ2-5, is DAMVIQNPRYQVTQFGKPVTLSCSQTLNHNVMYWYQQKSSQAPKLLFHYYDKDFNNEADTPDNFQSRRPNTSFCFLDIRSPGLGDTAMYLCATGQGAQETQYFGPGTRLLVL.

V gene TRBV27 combines with J gene TRBJ2-7; 7 nucleotides agree with TRBD1. Germline V CDR1 and CDR2: MNHEY, SMNVEV (reference sequence). V trimming: 0 bases; J trimming: 3 bases; junction bases outside the gene matches: 5. The CDR3 has 15 amino acids. CDR3 amino acids: CASSLSTGVGYEQYF. CDR3 coding DNA: TGTGCCAGCAGTTTATCCACAGGGGTTGGCTACGAGCAGTACTTC.

This chain connects TRBV27 to TRBJ1-1, with unresolved D. The CDR3 loop spans 15 amino acids. The ends were cut back, 4 bases at V and 3 bases at J, with 15 bases in the middle. Germline-derived CDR1 and CDR2 are MNHEY and SMNVEV (reference sequence). The CDR3 bases are TGTGCCAGCAGTTCTGCGGGATACCGAGACACTGAAGCTTTCTTT. Amino acids: CASSSAGYRDTEAFF.

The CDR3 is CASSDCGGPYEQYF. The CDR3 nucleotides read TGTGCCAGCAGTGACTGCGGGGGGCCGTACGAGCAGTACTTC. The rearrangement links TRBV6-4 to TRBJ2-7, with 8 bases lining up with TRBD2. Germline loops: CDR1 MRHNA, CDR2 SNTAGT. The CDR3 is 14 residues long. J gave up 4 bases and V 1 base, and 3 bases lay outside the gene matches.

This chain uses TRBV2 with TRBJ2-2; D is undetermined. The CDR3 is made up of 14 amino acids. Germline V gene lookup returns CDR1 SNHLY and CDR2 FYNNEI. Trimming shortened V by 7 bases and J by 7 bases, and 16 bases separated the two germline ends. The CDR3 loop reads CASTLWQVNGELFF. In DNA, the CDR3 is TGTGCCAGCACCCTATGGCAGGTGAACGGGGAGCTGTTTTTT.

The J gene is TRBJ2-3, the V gene TRBV11-2; the match to TRBD2 covers 8 bases. CDR1 is SGHAT and CDR2 is FQNNGV in the germline V gene. CDR3 length: 16 amino acids. J was trimmed by 1 base and V by 4 bases; bases with no gene match: 7. CDR3 nucleotide sequence: TGTGCCAGCAGCTCTAAGTGGCGGGAGGGCACAGATACGCAGTATTTT. This gives the protein CASSSKWREGTDTQYF.

The chain uses TRBV6-5 and TRBJ2-7; D is perhaps TRBD2 (6 bases). Germline lookup yields CDR1 MNHEY and CDR2 SVGAGI. Trimming removed 2 bases from V and 4 bases from J, with 18 bases in between. CDR3 size: 16 residues. As DNA, the CDR3 is TGTGCCAGCAGTTACGCGTTCGGGGGTGGGTTATACGAGCAGTACTTC. Amino acids: CASSYAFGGGLYEQYF.

V is TRBV5-4 and J is TRBJ2-5, with D perhaps TRBD1 (5 bases). Trimming removed 0 bases at V and 2 bases at J, with 11 bases between. This CDR3 contains 15 residues. From germline, CDR1 is SGHNT and CDR2 YYREEE (reference sequence). The CDR3: CASSLVWAGQETQYF. CDR3 bases: TGTGCCAGCAGCTTGGTCTGGGCAGGGCAAGAGACCCAGTACTTC. Based on the CDR3 plus reference TRBV5-4 and TRBJ2-5, the full variable domain is ETGVTQSPTHLIKTRGQQVTLRCSSQSGHNTVSWYQQALGQGPQFIFQYYREEENGRGNFPPRFSGLQFPNYSSELNVNALELDDSALYLCASSLVWAGQETQYFGPGTRLLVL.

The chain employs TRBV5-6 and TRBJ2-5, with 8 nucleotides matching TRBD2. After removal of 1 base from V and 5 bases from J, the junction contained 10 bases not matched to a gene. There are 16 residues in the CDR3. From germline, CDR1 is SGHDT and CDR2 YYEEEE. CDR3 nucleotides: TGTGCCAGCAGCTTGAATGTGGCGGGGGGCACGGAGACCCAGTACTTC. Its translation is CASSLNVAGGTETQYF.

This chain connects TRBV7-9 to TRBJ1-5; possibly TRBD1 for D (6 bases). The CDR3 covers 14 residues. CDR1 is SEHNR and CDR2 is FQNEAQ in the germline V gene (reference sequence). The ends were cut back, 5 bases at V and 4 bases at J, with 12 bases in the middle. In DNA, the CDR3 is TGTGCCAGCAGCCCGACAGGTGGTAATCAGCCCCAGCATTTT. Encoded protein: CASSPTGGNQPQHF.

This clone has just one count. The genes are TRBV19 and TRBJ1-1; no clear D gene. The CDR3 contains 17 residues. V was pared by 5 bases and J by 0 bases, with 19 bases between. Germline V gene sequence: CDR1 LNHDA, CDR2 SQIVND (reference sequence). For the CDR3, the DNA is TGTGCCAGTAGTTCCGACATACGCGGGCCAATGAACACTGAAGCTTTCTTT. Its protein product is CASSSDIRGPMNTEAFF.